This TCR beta chain was sequenced during a study of blood T cells in healthy people across ages. Each donor gave 9 to 10 milliliters of peripheral blood. Whole-study results and caveats: PBMCs that were unsorted prevented a conclusive naive versus antigen-experienced comparison.

CDR1 MNHEY and CDR2 SVGEGT come from the germline V gene. The CDR3 runs to 18 residues. V gave up 6 bases and J gave up 1 base; unmatched junction bases: 10. In its sample, this clonotype was seen a few times. Its antigen is unknown. Primers used in a second PCR of roughly 6 to 12 cycles were a sample-barcoded 5' primer and a J-beta primer mix. TCRdb processed the 5' RACE reads anew with MiXCR; each CDR3 protein has one entry. This sample carries about a million distinct CDR3 sequences, roughly two fifths of them seen once, and the ten largest clones take approximately 14%. The sequenced sample was blood. The TCR originated in a man aged 18 to 29 in good health. This chain links TRBV6-2 or TRBV6-3 with TRBJ2-1, with 12 bases aligning to TRBD2. The CDR3 loop is CASSLLAGGWNSYNEQFF. For the CDR3, the DNA is TGTGCCAGCAGCCTACTAGCGGGGGGCTGGAATTCCTACAATGAGCAGTTCTTC.